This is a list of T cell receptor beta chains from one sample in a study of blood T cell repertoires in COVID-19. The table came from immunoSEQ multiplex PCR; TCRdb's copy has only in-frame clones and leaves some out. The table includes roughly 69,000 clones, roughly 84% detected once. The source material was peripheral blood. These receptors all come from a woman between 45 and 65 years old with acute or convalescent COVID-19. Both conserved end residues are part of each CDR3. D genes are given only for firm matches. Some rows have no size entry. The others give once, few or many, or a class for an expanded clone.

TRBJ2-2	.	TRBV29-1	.	CSVTRETGELFF	TGCAGCGTCACCAGGGAAACCGGGGAGCTGTTTTTT
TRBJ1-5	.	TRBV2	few	CASSENYSNQPQHF	TGTGCCAGCAGTGAAAATTATAGCAATCAGCCCCAGCATTTT
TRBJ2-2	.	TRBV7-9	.	CASSLAQRETGELFF	TGTGCCAGCAGCTTAGCTCAGAGGGAAACCGGGGAGCTGTTTTTT
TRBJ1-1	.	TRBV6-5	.	CASTGKVGYTEAFF	TGTGCCAGCACCGGGAAGGTCGGGTACACTGAAGCTTTCTTT
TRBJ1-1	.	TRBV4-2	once	CASSQEEGWNTEAFF	TGTGCCAGCAGCCAAGAGGAGGGCTGGAACACTGAAGCTTTCTTT
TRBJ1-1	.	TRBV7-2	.	CASSLGGQITEAFF	TGTGCCAGCAGCTTAGGGGGACAAATCACTGAAGCTTTCTTT
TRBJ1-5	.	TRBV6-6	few	CASSYTYQDRPQHF	TGTGCCAGCAGTTACACGTATCAGGATCGGCCCCAGCATTTT
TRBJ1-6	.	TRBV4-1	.	CASSQVGAGDFDSPLHF	TGCGCCAGCAGCCAAGTCGGGGCAGGGGATTTTGATTCACCCCTCCACTTT
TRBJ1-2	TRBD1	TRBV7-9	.	CASSFTGGGYGYTF	TGTGCCAGCAGCTTCACAGGGGGCGGCTATGGCTACACCTTC
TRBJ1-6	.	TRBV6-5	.	CASSYQGSGNSPLHF	TGTGCCAGCAGTTACCAGGGGTCGGGGAATTCACCCCTCCACTTT
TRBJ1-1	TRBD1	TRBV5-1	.	CASSYTGTGNTEAFF	TGCGCCAGCAGCTACACCGGGACAGGGAACACTGAAGCTTTCTTT
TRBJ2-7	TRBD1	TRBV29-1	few	CSVKKGQGGYEQYF	TGCAGCGTAAAGAAAGGACAGGGGGGCTACGAGCAGTACTTC
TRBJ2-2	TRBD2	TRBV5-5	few	CASSLLSSGFGELFF	TGTGCCAGCAGCTTGTTATCTAGCGGGTTCGGGGAGCTGTTTTTT
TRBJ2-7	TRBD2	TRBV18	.	CASSQATSGRYEQYF	TGTGCCAGCTCACAGGCGACTAGCGGCAGATACGAGCAGTACTTC
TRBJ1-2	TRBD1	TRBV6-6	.	CASSYPSGTEGYGYTF	TGTGCCAGCAGTTACCCGTCCGGGACAGAGGGCTATGGCTACACCTTC
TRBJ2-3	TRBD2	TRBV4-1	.	CASRPGTSSDTQYF	TGCGCCAGCAGGCCCGGGACTAGCTCAGATACGCAGTATTTT
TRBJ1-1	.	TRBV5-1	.	CASKAGAYENTEAFF	TGCGCCAGCAAGGCAGGGGCCTACGAGAACACTGAAGCTTTCTTT
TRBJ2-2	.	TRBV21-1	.	CASSKAQEGDTGELFF	TGTGCCAGCAGCAAAGCGCAGGAGGGAGATACCGGGGAGCTGTTTTTT
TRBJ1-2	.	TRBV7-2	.	CASSLVGGGGGNSPYGYTF	TGTGCCAGCAGCTTAGTTGGAGGGGGAGGGGGGAACTCGCCCTATGGCTACACCTTC
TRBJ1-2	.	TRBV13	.	CASSSPLRSGYGYTF	TGTGCCAGCAGCTCACCATTGAGGAGTGGCTATGGCTACACCTTC
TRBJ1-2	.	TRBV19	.	CASSSDSRLGYTF	TGTGCCAGTAGTTCGGACAGCCGACTTGGCTACACCTTC
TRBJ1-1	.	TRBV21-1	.	CASSKCRGHLMNTEAFF	TGTGCCAGCAGCAAATGTAGGGGACATTTGATGAACACTGAAGCTTTCTTT
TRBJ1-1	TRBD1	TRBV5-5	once	CASSRGRERQGDTEAFF	TGTGCCAGCAGCCGGGGGCGGGAGAGACAGGGGGACACTGAAGCTTTCTTT
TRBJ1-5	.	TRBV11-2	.	CASSFAGSNQPQHF	TGTGCCAGCAGCTTCGCAGGGTCCAATCAGCCCCAGCATTTT